These T cell receptor beta chains were read from a single sample in a study of T cell responses to AZD1222 COVID-19 vaccine. Repertoires were generated with immunoSEQ multiplex PCR, while TCRdb's copy carries only in-frame clones and drops some. The repertoire holds 100,000 to 150,000 clones, with roughly 91% as singletons. The sequencing here drew on peripheral blood, taken 28 days after the second AZD1222 dose. Receptors originate from an adult who received the AZD1222 COVID-19 vaccine. Each CDR3 is given with its conserved first and last residue. D genes are given only for firm matches. Clone sizes are given selectively: once, few, many, or a class where the clone is expanded.

v_gene: TRBV7-9; j_gene: TRBJ2-7; d_gene: -; abundance: -; CDR3aa: CASSFEGREQYF; CDR3nt: TGTGCCAGCAGCTTTGAGGGGCGCGAGCAGTACTTC
v_gene: TRBV29-1; j_gene: TRBJ1-4; d_gene: TRBD1; abundance: -; CDR3aa: CSVERPGTGAEKLFF; CDR3nt: TGCAGCGTTGAACGCCCAGGCACAGGGGCTGAAAAACTGTTTTTT
v_gene: TRBV2; j_gene: TRBJ1-4; d_gene: TRBD1; abundance: -; CDR3aa: CASSDRDRGLVSNEKLFF; CDR3nt: TGTGCCAGCAGCGATCGGGACAGGGGGCTAGTATCTAATGAAAAACTGTTTTTT
v_gene: TRBV19; j_gene: TRBJ1-3; d_gene: -; abundance: -; CDR3aa: CASSMRGSPSSGNTIYF; CDR3nt: TGTGCCAGTAGTATGAGGGGGTCCCCTTCCTCTGGAAACACCATATATTTT
v_gene: TRBV7-6; j_gene: TRBJ2-1; d_gene: TRBD2; abundance: -; CDR3aa: CASALESGLATNEQFF; CDR3nt: TGTGCCAGCGCCTTAGAGTCGGGACTAGCGACCAATGAGCAGTTCTTC
v_gene: TRBV7-2; j_gene: TRBJ1-2; d_gene: -; abundance: -; CDR3aa: CASSLSGYYGYTF; CDR3nt: TGTGCCAGCAGTCTTTCAGGGTATTATGGCTACACCTTC
v_gene: TRBV24-1; j_gene: TRBJ2-7; d_gene: -; abundance: -; CDR3aa: CATSEGVGRAEQYF; CDR3nt: TGTGCCACCAGTGAGGGGGTGGGGCGGGCCGAGCAGTACTTC
v_gene: TRBV9; j_gene: TRBJ2-1; d_gene: -; abundance: once; CDR3aa: CASSVAETSNEQFF; CDR3nt: TGTGCCAGCAGCGTAGCAGAGACTAGCAATGAGCAGTTCTTC
v_gene: TRBV30; j_gene: TRBJ1-2; d_gene: TRBD1; abundance: -; CDR3aa: CAWSVSWDRTWGSYGYTF; CDR3nt: TGTGCCTGGAGTGTAAGTTGGGACAGGACCTGGGGGTCCTATGGCTACACCTTC
v_gene: TRBV11-2; j_gene: TRBJ2-5; d_gene: -; abundance: -; CDR3aa: CASSSVTMGETQYF; CDR3nt: TGTGCCAGCAGCTCGGTCACCATGGGAGAGACCCAGTACTTC
v_gene: TRBV15; j_gene: TRBJ1-1; d_gene: -; abundance: -; CDR3aa: CATSRGSTEAFF; CDR3nt: TGTGCCACCAGCAGGGGTAGCACTGAAGCTTTCTTT
v_gene: TRBV5-1; j_gene: TRBJ2-1; d_gene: TRBD2; abundance: -; CDR3aa: CASSFGGVEQFF; CDR3nt: TGCGCCAGCAGCTTCGGGGGGGTTGAGCAGTTCTTC
v_gene: TRBV6-5; j_gene: TRBJ2-7; d_gene: -; abundance: -; CDR3aa: CASSYSRQGSYEQYF; CDR3nt: TGTGCCAGCAGTTACTCTCGTCAGGGTTCCTACGAGCAGTACTTC
v_gene: TRBV7-8; j_gene: TRBJ2-7; d_gene: TRBD2; abundance: -; CDR3aa: CASSRQRDNYEQYF; CDR3nt: TGTGCCAGCAGCCGTCAGCGGGATAACTACGAGCAGTACTTC
v_gene: TRBV5-1; j_gene: TRBJ2-7; d_gene: -; abundance: once; CDR3aa: CASSPGTPSYEQYF; CDR3nt: TGCGCCAGCAGCCCCGGGACTCCCTCCTACGAGCAGTACTTC
v_gene: TRBV20-1; j_gene: TRBJ2-5; d_gene: TRBD2; abundance: -; CDR3aa: CSASDLAGEETQYF; CDR3nt: TGCAGTGCTAGTGACCTAGCGGGAGAAGAGACCCAGTACTTC
v_gene: TRBV18; j_gene: TRBJ1-5; d_gene: -; abundance: -; CDR3aa: CASSPSGSDQPQHF; CDR3nt: TGTGCCAGCTCACCATCCGGTTCGGATCAGCCCCAGCATTTT
v_gene: TRBV14; j_gene: TRBJ2-5; d_gene: -; abundance: -; CDR3aa: CASSQSSETQYF; CDR3nt: TGTGCCAGCAGCCAATCTTCGGAGACCCAGTACTTC
v_gene: TRBV6-1; j_gene: TRBJ1-2; d_gene: -; abundance: once; CDR3aa: CASSEPGSGGGYTF; CDR3nt: TGTGCCAGCAGTGAACCGGGATCCGGCGGCGGCTACACCTTC
v_gene: TRBV28; j_gene: TRBJ2-7; d_gene: TRBD1; abundance: -; CDR3aa: CASSLQGASYEQYF; CDR3nt: TGTGCCAGCAGTCTACAGGGGGCCTCCTACGAGCAGTACTTC
v_gene: TRBV5-1; j_gene: TRBJ2-7; d_gene: -; abundance: -; CDR3aa: CASSSEGANYEQYF; CDR3nt: TGCGCCAGCAGCTCCGAGGGCGCTAACTACGAGCAGTACTTC
v_gene: TRBV7-8; j_gene: TRBJ1-4; d_gene: -; abundance: -; CDR3aa: CASSPRQWANEKLFF; CDR3nt: TGTGCCAGCAGCCCAAGACAGTGGGCTAATGAAAAACTGTTTTTT
v_gene: TRBV5-1; j_gene: TRBJ2-3; d_gene: TRBD2; abundance: -; CDR3aa: CASSPLAGGPLGDTQYF; CDR3nt: TGCGCCAGCAGTCCGCTAGCGGGAGGGCCTCTGGGGGATACGCAGTATTTT
v_gene: TRBV12-2; j_gene: TRBJ2-1; d_gene: -; abundance: -; CDR3aa: CASRLGGLAGDFEQFF; CDR3nt: TGTGCAAGTCGCTTAGGGGGACTAGCGGGAGATTTTGAGCAGTTCTTC
v_gene: TRBV7-9; j_gene: TRBJ1-2; d_gene: TRBD1; abundance: -; CDR3aa: CASSKLQGPGYTF; CDR3nt: TGTGCCAGCAGCAAATTACAGGGGCCTGGCTACACCTTC